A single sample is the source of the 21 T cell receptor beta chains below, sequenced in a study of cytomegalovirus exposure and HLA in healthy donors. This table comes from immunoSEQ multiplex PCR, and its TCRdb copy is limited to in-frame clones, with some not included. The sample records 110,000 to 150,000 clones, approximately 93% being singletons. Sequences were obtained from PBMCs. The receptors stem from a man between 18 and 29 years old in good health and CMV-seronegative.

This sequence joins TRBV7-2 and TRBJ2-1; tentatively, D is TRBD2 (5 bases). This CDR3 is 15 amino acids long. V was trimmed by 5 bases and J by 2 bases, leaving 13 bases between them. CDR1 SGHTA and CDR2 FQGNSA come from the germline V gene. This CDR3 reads CASSPDFGPYNEQFF. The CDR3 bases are TGTGCCAGCAGCCCGGACTTTGGCCCCTACAATGAGCAGTTCTTC.

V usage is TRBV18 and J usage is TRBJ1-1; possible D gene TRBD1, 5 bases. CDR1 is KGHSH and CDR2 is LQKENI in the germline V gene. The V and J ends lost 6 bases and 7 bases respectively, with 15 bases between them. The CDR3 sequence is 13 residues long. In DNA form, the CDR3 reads TGTGCCAGCTCGGAGCAGGGTGACGGTGAAGCTTTCTTT. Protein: CASSEQGDGEAFF.

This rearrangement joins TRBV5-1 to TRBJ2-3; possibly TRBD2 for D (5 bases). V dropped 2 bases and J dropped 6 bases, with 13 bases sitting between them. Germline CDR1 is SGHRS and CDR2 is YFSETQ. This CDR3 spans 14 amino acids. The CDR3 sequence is CASSFNGVGDTQYF. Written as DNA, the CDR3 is TGCGCCAGCAGCTTCAACGGGGTGGGGGATACGCAGTATTTT.

CDR3 amino acids: CASSAWGVNYGYTF. The DNA for the CDR3 is TGTGCCAGCAGCGCCTGGGGAGTTAACTATGGCTACACCTTC. The V gene is TRBV7-9, the J gene TRBJ1-2; D gene unclear. Germline V lookup: CDR1 SEHNR, CDR2 FQNEAQ (reference sequence). The CDR3 length is 14 residues. V was clipped by 5 bases and J by 1 base, with 11 bases between them.

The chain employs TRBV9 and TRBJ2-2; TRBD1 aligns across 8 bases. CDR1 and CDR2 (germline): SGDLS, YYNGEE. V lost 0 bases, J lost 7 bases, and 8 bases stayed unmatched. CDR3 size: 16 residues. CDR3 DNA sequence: TGTGCCAGCAGCGTAGGGCGACAGGGGTATGACGGGGAGCTGTTTTTT. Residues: CASSVGRQGYDGELFF.

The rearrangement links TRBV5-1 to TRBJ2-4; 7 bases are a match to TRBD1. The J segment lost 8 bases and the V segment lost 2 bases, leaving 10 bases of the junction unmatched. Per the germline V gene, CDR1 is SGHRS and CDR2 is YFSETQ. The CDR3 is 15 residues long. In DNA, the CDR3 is TGCGCCAGCAGCTTCAACAGGGGAGAAACGGACATTCAGTACTTC. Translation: CASSFNRGETDIQYF.

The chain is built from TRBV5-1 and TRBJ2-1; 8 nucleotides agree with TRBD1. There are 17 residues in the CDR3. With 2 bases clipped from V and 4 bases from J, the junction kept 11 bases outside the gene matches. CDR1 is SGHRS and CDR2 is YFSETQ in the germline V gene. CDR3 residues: CASSFFPGTGIYNEQFF. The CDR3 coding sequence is TGCGCCAGCAGCTTCTTCCCCGGGACAGGAATTTACAATGAGCAGTTCTTC.

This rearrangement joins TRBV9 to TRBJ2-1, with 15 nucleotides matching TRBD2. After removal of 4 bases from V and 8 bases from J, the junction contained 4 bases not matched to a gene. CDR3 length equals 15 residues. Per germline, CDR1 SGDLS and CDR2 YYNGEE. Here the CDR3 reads CASSFGLAGGYEQFF. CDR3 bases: TGTGCCAGCAGCTTCGGACTAGCGGGGGGGTATGAGCAGTTCTTC.

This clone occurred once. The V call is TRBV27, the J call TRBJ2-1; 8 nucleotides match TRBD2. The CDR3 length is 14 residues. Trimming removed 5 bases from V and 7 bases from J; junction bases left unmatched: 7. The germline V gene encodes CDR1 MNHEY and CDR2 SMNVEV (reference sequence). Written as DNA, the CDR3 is TGTGCCAGCAGTGCGGGAGGATATTGGAATGAGCAGTTCTTC. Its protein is CASSAGGYWNEQFF.

DNA for the CDR3: TGCAGCGTTAGTGGACAGGGGGGGGAGACCCAGTACTTC. The encoded protein is CSVSGQGGETQYF. The chain employs TRBV29-1 and TRBJ2-5, with 10 nucleotides matching TRBD1. This CDR3 region has 13 residues. The V gene end was trimmed by 5 bases and the J gene end by 5 bases; junction bases not matched to a gene: 5. Germline CDR1 is SQVTM and CDR2 is ANQGSEA.

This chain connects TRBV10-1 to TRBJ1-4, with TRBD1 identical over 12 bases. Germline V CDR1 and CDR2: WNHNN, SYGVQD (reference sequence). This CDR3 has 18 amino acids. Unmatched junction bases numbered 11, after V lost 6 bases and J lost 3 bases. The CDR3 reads CASRERDRGHWANEKLFF. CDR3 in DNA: TGCGCCAGCAGAGAACGGGACAGGGGGCATTGGGCTAATGAAAAACTGTTTTTT.

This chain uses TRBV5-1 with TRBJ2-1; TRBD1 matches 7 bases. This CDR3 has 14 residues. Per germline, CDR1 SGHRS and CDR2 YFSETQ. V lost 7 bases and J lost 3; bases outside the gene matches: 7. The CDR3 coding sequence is TGCGCCAGCGACATGACAGGGAACTACAATGAGCAGTTCTTC. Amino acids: CASDMTGNYNEQFF. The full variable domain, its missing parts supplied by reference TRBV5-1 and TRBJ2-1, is KAGVTQTPRYLIKTRGQQVTLSCSPISGHRSVSWYQQTPGQGLQFLFEYFSETQRNKGNFPGRFSGRQFSNSRSEMNVSTLELGDSALYLCASDMTGNYNEQFFGPGTRLTVL.

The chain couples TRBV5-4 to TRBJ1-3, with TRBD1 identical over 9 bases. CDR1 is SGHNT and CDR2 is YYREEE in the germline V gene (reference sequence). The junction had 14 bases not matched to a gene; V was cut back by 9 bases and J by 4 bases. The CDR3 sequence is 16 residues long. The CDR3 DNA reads TGTGCCACCGGAGGGAGTCGGACAGGGGTCGGAAACACCATATATTTT. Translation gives CATGGSRTGVGNTIYF.

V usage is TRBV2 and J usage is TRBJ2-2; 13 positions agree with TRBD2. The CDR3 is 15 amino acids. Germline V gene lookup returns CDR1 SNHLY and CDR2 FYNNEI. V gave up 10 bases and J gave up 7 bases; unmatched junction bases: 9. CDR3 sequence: CATRTGLAGFGELFF. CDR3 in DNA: TGTGCCACCCGAACGGGACTAGCGGGGTTCGGGGAGCTGTTTTTT.

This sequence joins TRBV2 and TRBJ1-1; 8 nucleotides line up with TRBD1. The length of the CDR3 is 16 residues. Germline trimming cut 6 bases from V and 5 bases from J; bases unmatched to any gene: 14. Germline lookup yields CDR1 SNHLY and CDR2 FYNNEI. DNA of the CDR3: TGTGCCAGCAGGGACAGGGCGGTGAGACGGGGGACTGAAGCTTTCTTT. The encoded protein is CASRDRAVRRGTEAFF.

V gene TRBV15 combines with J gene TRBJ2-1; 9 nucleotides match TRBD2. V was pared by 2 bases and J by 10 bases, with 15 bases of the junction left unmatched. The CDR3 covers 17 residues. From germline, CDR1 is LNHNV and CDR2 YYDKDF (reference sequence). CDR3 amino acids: CATSRQLSGGTRWEQFF. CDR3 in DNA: TGTGCCACCAGCAGACAGCTTAGCGGGGGAACAAGGTGGGAGCAGTTCTTC.

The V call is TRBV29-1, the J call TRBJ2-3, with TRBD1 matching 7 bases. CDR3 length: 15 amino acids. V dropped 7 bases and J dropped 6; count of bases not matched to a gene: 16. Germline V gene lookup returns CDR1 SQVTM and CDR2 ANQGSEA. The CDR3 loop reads CSAHRTGTVVDTQYF. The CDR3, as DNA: TGCAGCGCCCACCGAACCGGGACAGTTGTGGATACGCAGTATTTT.

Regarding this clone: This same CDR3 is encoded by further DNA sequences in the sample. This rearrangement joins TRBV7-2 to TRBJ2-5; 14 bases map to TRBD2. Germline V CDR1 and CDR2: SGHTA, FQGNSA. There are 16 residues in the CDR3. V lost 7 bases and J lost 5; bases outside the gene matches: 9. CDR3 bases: TGTGCCAGCATCACGGGACTAGCGGGGGACGGTGAGACCCAGTACTTC. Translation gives CASITGLAGDGETQYF.

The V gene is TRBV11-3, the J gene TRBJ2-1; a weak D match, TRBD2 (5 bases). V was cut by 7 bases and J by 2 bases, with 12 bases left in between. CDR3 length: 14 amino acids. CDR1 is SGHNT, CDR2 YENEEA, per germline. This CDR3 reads CASTSGIAYNEQFF. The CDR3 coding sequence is TGTGCCAGCACCTCCGGGATCGCCTACAATGAGCAGTTCTTC.

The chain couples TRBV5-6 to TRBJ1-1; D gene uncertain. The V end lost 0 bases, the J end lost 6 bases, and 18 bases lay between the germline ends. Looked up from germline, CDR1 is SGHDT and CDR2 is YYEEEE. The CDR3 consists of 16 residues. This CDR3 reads CASSLAVPFGGSEAFF. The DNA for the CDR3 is TGTGCCAGCAGCTTGGCCGTTCCATTTGGCGGCTCTGAAGCTTTCTTT.

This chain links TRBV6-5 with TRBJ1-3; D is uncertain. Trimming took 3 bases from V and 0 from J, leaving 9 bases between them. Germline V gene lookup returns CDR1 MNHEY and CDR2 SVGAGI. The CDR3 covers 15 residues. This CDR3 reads CASSYGRNSGNTIYF. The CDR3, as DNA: TGTGCCAGCAGTTATGGCAGAAACTCTGGAAACACCATATATTTT.